This T cell receptor beta chain was obtained from a study of shared clonotypes between healthy human individuals. V lost 1 base and J lost 2, with 11 bases in between. The CDR3 is made up of 16 amino acids. CDR1 is KGHSH, CDR2 LQKENI, per germline. Only Caucasian adults living in Nashville, Tennessee made up the donor group. Produced via immunoSEQ multiplex PCR; TCRdb's table is partial and in-frame only. This table has 520,000 or so clones, around 79% appearing once. The clonotype originates from a woman between 40 and 55 years old in good health. Some clones in this sample may be carry-over from other donors' samples. Source material: PBMCs. This sequence joins TRBV18 and TRBJ2-2; D not resolved. CDR3 residues: CASSPLSAQNTGELFF. The CDR3, as DNA: TGTGCCAGCTCACCACTGTCAGCCCAAAACACCGGGGAGCTGTTTTTT.